A single count supports the clone carrying this TCR beta chain. Its antigen is undetermined. The entry originates in a study of CD8+CD57+ T cells in acquired aplastic anemia. Study background: The average for DNA from sorted CD4+ and CD8+ cells was 3 to 4 ug. Study-level findings and limits: Sharing between patients and controls was observed for around 30 CD8+ CDR3 sequences.

Investigators profiled TCR beta VDJ and CDR3 from genomic DNA template. From the reads, TCRdb called clonotypes with MiXCR, one entry per CDR3 protein. The sample yields roughly 180,000 distinct CDR3 sequences, roughly 64% seen once. The source of this sequence is a human donor with severe aplastic anemia or a healthy control (not recorded which). Sequencing was performed on sorted CD4+, CD8+, or CD8+CD57+ T cells (not recorded which) from PBMCs.

CDR3 in DNA: TGCAGTGCTAGATTAGTGCCCACGAATAATCTCGGCTACACCTTC. Protein: CSARLVPTNNLGYTF. The chain joins TRBV20-1 to TRBJ1-2; no firm D call. Trimming left V 2 bases short and J 8 bases short, with 21 bases between. The CDR3 runs 15 residues. CDR1 is DFQATT, CDR2 SNEGSKA, per germline (reference sequence).